This paragraph reports one T cell receptor (beta chain). The antigen remains unidentified. Repertoires were generated with immunoSEQ multiplex PCR, while TCRdb's copy carries only in-frame clones and drops some. Among roughly 150,000 clones, roughly 90% were seen once, and the ten largest hold around 1.5%. This record comes from a study of T cell responses to AZD1222 COVID-19 vaccine. Study-wide results and caveats: It was only a handful of AZD1222 recipients who were seropositive at baseline. No day 14 peak samples; only post-peak repertoires were characterized. After two AZD1222 doses, spike-specific TCR breadth and depth rose versus day 0.

The sequence was obtained from an adult who received the AZD1222 COVID-19 vaccine. The source material was peripheral blood, sampled 28 days after the second AZD1222 dose.

The CDR3 region has the DNA TGTGCCAGCAGTTTAGTTATGGGTTCCAGGTATGGCTACACCTTC. This encodes CASSLVMGSRYGYTF. The V gene is TRBV27, the J gene TRBJ1-2; D is uncertain. Trimming shortened V by 2 bases and J by 5 bases, and 15 bases separated the two germline ends. This CDR3 is built from 15 residues. CDR1 MNHEY and CDR2 SMNVEV come from the germline V gene (reference sequence).